This record covers a single T cell receptor beta chain. Its antigen is unknown. The data originate from a study of T cells after yellow fever vaccination. The study's findings and limits: Most primary-vaccination clones recurred post-booster (just under 98% CD4, over 70% CD8). Contaminants from the bulk population, in the form of abundant clonotypes, could be found in FACS-sorted repertoires.

From the 5' RACE reads, TCRdb called clonotypes with MiXCR, one entry per CDR3 protein. This repertoire shows 620,000 or so distinct CDR3 sequences, over 9% found once; its top ten account for 15%. The TCR comes from a young man who received the YFV17D yellow fever vaccine. The input for sequencing was PBMCs, taken on the day of the yellow fever booster vaccination.

The CDR3 loop reads CASSFGQGGELFF. The CDR3 region has the DNA TGCGCCAGCAGCTTCGGACAGGGCGGGGAGCTGTTTTTT. V is TRBV5-1 and J is TRBJ2-2; 8 nucleotides match TRBD1. The CDR3 has 13 amino acids. Germline V lookup: CDR1 SGHRS, CDR2 YFSETQ. The trim removed 2 bases at V and 7 bases at J, leaving 1 base unmatched.